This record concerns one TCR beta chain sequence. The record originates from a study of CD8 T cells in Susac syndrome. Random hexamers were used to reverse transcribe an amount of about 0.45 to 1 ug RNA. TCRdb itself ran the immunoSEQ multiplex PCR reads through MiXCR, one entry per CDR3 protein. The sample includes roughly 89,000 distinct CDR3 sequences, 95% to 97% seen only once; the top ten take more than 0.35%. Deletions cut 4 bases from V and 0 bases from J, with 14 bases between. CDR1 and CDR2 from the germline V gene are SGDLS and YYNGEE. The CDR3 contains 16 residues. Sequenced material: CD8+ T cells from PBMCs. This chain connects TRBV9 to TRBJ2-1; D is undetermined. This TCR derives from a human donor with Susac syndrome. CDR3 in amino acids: CASSPDAISSYNEQFF. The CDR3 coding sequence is TGTGCCAGCAGCCCAGACGCCATCAGCTCCTACAATGAGCAGTTCTTC.